This T cell receptor beta chain was recovered during a study of T cells in Graves' hyperthyroidism and ophthalmopathy. General study results and limits: A model of 13 V-J features distinguished ophthalmopathy from stable hyperthyroidism.

The V and J ends lost 1 base and 6 bases, in that order; junction bases with no gene match: 5. The CDR3 spans 14 residues. The germline V gene encodes CDR1 DFQATT and CDR2 SNEGSKA (reference sequence). The table lists this clonotype with many counts. Its antigen is unknown. Exclusion followed for patients with uncontrolled infection, other autoimmune disease, pregnancy or lactation. Diagnostic decisions used clinical symptoms, serum thyroxine and TRAb, thyroid ultrasound and orbital computed tomography. RNA transcripts served as the template for amplifying TCR beta CDR3 regions. During a first-round RT-PCR of the TCR CDR3, the HTBI primer set was used. In TCRdb, the multiplex PCR reads were re-called with MiXCR into one record per CDR3 protein. The sample has 660,000 or so distinct CDR3 sequences; less than 25% are singletons.

The genes are TRBV20-1 and TRBJ2-7, with 11 bases fitting TRBD2. The specimen was blood. This sequence was found in a man aged 30 to 45 with Graves' ophthalmopathy. In DNA, the CDR3 is TGCAGTGCTAGAGTACTAGCGGGAGATTCCGAGCAGTACTTC. Translated: CSARVLAGDSEQYF.